This T cell receptor beta chain was identified in a study of shared T cell receptors in the human thymus. CDR1 is SGHRS, CDR2 YFSETQ, per germline. This CDR3 comprises 14 residues. V shed 2 bases and J shed 7 bases, with 15 bases lying between them. Clones were sequenced by immunoSEQ multiplex PCR, and TCRdb holds only the in-frame ones, with some missing. The sample consists of 600,000 or so clones, around 87% of them appearing once. Another study also made use of these data, one on human thymus T cells. From that paper: Thymus specimens were resections from corrective heart surgery. Usage of V and J genes appeared biased in thymic and blood repertoires. Related research examined unrelated individuals and reported that their thymic repertoires overlapped highly.

This TCR derives from a boy less than two years old with a congenital heart defect. Material for sequencing was thymocytes. V gene TRBV5-1 combines with J gene TRBJ1-1, with a tentative D call TRBD1 (6 bases). CDR3 DNA sequence: TGCGCCAGCAGCTTACTACAGGGTGTTAATGAAGCTTTCTTT. It is translated as CASSLLQGVNEAFF. Full variable domain (remainder filled in from reference TRBV5-1 and TRBJ1-1): KAGVTQTPRYLIKTRGQQVTLSCSPISGHRSVSWYQQTPGQGLQFLFEYFSETQRNKGNFPGRFSGRQFSNSRSEMNVSTLELGDSALYLCASSLLQGVNEAFFGQGTRLTVV.